This TCR beta chain was recorded in a study of cytomegalovirus exposure and HLA in healthy donors. CDR1 SGHNT and CDR2 YENEEA come from the germline V gene. The CDR3 contains 14 residues. V gave up 4 bases and J gave up 6 bases; unmatched junction bases: 3. Separate from the roughly 670-subject first cohort, the roughly 120-subject validation cohort was the one that the donors belonged to. Notes on the study in general: The tendency of first-cohort TCR clusters to co-occur in the roughly 120 validation repertoires was identified by a subsequent analysis. Accounts indicate the classifier identified cytomegalovirus status with strong specificity and sensitivity.

With regard to this clone: Antigen: not known.

Using immunoSEQ multiplex PCR, the repertoire was profiled, and TCRdb retains in-frame clones only, with some absent. The sample lists about 160,000 clones; 86% were seen once. This clonotype was obtained from a woman aged 25 to 39 in good health and CMV-seronegative. Specimen: PBMCs. V is TRBV11-3 and J is TRBJ2-3; 11 bases match TRBD2. The CDR3 loop reads CASSSSGGPDTQYF. CDR3 sequence (DNA): TGTGCCAGCAGCTCTAGCGGGGGGCCGGATACGCAGTATTTT.